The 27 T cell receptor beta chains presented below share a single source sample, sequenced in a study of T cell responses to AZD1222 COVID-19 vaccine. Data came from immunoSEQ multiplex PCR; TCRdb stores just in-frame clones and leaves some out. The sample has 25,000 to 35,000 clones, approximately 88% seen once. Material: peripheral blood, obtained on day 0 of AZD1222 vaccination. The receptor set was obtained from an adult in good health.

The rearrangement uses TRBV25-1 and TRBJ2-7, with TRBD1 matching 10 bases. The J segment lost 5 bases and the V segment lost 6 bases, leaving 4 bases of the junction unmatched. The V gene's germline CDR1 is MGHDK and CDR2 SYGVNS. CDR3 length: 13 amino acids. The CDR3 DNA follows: TGTGCCAGCAGGGGACAGGGGATCCACGAGCAGTACTTC. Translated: CASRGQGIHEQYF.

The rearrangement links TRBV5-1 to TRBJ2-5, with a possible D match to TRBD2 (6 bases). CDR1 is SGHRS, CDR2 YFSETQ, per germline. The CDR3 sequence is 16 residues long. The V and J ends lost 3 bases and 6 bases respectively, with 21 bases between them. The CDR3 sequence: CASSSPQTRAQQTQYF. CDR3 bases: TGCGCCAGCAGCTCGCCCCAGACTAGGGCTCAACAGACCCAGTACTTC. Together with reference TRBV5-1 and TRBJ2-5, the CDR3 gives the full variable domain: KAGVTQTPRYLIKTRGQQVTLSCSPISGHRSVSWYQQTPGQGLQFLFEYFSETQRNKGNFPGRFSGRQFSNSRSEMNVSTLELGDSALYLCASSSPQTRAQQTQYFGPGTRLLVL.

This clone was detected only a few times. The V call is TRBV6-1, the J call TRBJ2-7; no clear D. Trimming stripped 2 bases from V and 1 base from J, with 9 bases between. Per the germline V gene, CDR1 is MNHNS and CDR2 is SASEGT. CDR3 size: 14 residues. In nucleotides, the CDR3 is TGTGCCAGCAGTGAATTTGTCAGATCCTACGAGCAGTACTTC. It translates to CASSEFVRSYEQYF.

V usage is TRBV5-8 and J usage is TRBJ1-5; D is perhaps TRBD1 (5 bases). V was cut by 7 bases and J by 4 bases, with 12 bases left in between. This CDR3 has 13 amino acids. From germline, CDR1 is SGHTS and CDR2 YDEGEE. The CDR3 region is CASGAGSNQPQHF. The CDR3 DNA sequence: TGTGCCAGCGGGGCGGGTAGTAATCAGCCCCAGCATTTT.

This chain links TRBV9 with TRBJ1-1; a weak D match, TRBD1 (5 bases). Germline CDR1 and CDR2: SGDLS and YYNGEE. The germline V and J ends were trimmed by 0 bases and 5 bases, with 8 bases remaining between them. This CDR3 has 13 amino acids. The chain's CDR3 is CASSVGGTTEAFF. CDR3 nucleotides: TGTGCCAGCAGCGTAGGAGGGACTACTGAAGCTTTCTTT.

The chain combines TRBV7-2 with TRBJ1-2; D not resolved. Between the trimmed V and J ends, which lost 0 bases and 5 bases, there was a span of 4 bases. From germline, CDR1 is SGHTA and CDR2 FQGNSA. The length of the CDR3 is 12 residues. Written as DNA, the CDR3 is TGTGCCAGCAGCTTAGCACGTTATGGCTACACCTTC. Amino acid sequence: CASSLARYGYTF.

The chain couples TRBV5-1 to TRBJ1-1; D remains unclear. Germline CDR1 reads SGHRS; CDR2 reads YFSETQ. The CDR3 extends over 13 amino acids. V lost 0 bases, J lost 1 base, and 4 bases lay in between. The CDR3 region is CASSLDRNTEAFF. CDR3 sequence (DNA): TGCGCCAGCAGCTTGGACAGGAACACTGAAGCTTTCTTT. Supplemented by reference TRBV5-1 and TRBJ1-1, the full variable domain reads KAGVTQTPRYLIKTRGQQVTLSCSPISGHRSVSWYQQTPGQGLQFLFEYFSETQRNKGNFPGRFSGRQFSNSRSEMNVSTLELGDSALYLCASSLDRNTEAFFGQGTRLTVV.

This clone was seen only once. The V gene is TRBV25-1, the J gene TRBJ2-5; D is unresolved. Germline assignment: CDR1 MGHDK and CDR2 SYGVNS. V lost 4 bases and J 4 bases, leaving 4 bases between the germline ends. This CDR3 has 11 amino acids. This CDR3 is CASSVGETQYF. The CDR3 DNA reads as TGTGCCAGCAGTGTGGGAGAGACCCAGTACTTC.

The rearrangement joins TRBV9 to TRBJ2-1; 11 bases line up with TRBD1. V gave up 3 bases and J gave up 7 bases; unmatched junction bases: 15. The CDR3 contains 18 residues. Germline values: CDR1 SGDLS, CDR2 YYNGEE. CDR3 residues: CASSEGPVGTGGGNEQFF. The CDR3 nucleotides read TGTGCCAGCAGCGAGGGACCTGTCGGGACAGGGGGGGGAAATGAGCAGTTCTTC.

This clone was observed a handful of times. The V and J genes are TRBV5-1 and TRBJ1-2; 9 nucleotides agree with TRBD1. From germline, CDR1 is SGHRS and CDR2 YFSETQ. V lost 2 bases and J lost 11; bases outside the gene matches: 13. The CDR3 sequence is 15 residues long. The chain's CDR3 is CASSFASISGTGYTF. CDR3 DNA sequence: TGCGCCAGCAGCTTCGCCTCGATTTCCGGGACAGGGTACACCTTC.

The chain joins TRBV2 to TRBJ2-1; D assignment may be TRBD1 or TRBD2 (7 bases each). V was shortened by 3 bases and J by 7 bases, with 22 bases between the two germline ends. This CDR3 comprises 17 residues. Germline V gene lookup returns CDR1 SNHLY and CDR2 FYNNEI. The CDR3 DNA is TGTGCCAGCAGTGAGTCGGCAGGGAGCGGGACAGTGAATGAGCAGTTCTTC. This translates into CASSESAGSGTVNEQFF.

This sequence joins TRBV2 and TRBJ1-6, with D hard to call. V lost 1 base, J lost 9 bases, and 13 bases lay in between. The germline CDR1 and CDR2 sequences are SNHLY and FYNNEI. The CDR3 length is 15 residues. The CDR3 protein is CASSEESARGSPLHF. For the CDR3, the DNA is TGTGCCAGCAGTGAAGAATCAGCCCGCGGTTCACCCCTCCACTTT.

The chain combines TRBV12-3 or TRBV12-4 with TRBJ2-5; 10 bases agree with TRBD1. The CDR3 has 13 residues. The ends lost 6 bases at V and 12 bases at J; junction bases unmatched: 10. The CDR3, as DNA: TGTGCCAGCAGCCAAACGTCCGGACAGGGGGAGTACTTC. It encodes CASSQTSGQGEYF.

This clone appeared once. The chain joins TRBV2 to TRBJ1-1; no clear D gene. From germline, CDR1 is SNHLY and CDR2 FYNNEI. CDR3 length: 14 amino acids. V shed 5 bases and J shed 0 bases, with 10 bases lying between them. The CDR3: CASSPPLLNTEAFF. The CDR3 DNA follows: TGTGCCAGCAGTCCCCCGCTCTTGAACACTGAAGCTTTCTTT. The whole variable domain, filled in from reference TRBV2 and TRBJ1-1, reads EPEVTQTPSHQVTQMGQEVILRCVPISNHLYFYWYRQILGQKVEFLVSFYNNEISEKSEIFDDQFSVERPDGSNFTLKIRSTKLEDSAMYFCASSPPLLNTEAFFGQGTRLTVV.

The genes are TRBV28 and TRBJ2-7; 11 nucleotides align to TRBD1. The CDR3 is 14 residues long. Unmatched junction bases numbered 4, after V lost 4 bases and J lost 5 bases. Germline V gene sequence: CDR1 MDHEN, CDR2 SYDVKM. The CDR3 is CASSSPGQGDEQYF. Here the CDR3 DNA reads TGTGCCAGCAGTTCCCCGGGACAGGGGGACGAGCAGTACTTC.

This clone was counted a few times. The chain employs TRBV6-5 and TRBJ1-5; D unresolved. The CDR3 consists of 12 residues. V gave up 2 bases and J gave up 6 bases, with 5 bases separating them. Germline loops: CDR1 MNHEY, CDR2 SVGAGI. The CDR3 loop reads CASSYGGQPQHF. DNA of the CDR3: TGTGCCAGCAGTTACGGCGGTCAGCCCCAGCATTTT.

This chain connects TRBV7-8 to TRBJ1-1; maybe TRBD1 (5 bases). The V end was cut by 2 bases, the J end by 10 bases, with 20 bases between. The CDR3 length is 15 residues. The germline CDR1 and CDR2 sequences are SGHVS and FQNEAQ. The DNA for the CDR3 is TGTGCCAGCAGCTTAATTCCCGGGGCGGCTTACGGAGCTTTCTTT. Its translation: CASSLIPGAAYGAFF.

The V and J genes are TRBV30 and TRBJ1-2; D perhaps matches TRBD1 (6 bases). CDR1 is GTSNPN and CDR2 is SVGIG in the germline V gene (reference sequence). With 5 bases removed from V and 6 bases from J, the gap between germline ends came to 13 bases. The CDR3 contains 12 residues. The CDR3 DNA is TGTGCCTGGGCGGGACATAGGAATGGCTACACCTTC. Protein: CAWAGHRNGYTF.

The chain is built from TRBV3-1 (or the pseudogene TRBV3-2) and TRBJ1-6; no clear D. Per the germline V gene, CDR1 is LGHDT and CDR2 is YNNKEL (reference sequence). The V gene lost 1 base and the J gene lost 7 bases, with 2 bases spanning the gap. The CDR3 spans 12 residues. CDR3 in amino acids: CASSQGNSPLHF. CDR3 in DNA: TGTGCCAGCAGCCAAGGGAATTCACCCCTCCACTTT.

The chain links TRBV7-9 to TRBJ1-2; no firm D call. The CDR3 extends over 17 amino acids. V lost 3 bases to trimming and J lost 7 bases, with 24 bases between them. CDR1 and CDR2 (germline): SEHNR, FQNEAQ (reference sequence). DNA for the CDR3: TGTGCCAGCAGCTTTGAGAAAGGGCGGCGTGAGGGCGGTGGCTACACCTTC. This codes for CASSFEKGRREGGGYTF.

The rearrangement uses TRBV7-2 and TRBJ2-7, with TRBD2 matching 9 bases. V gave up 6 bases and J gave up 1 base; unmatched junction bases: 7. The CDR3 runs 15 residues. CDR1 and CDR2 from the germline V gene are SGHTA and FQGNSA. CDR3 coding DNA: TGTGCCAGCAGGCCTAGCGGGGATACTTCCTACGAGCAGTACTTC. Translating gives CASRPSGDTSYEQYF.

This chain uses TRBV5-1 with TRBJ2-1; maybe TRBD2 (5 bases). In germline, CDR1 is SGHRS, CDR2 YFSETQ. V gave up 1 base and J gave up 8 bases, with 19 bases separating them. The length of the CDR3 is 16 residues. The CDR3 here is CASSLSPGGGSDEQFF. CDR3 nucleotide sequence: TGCGCCAGCAGCTTGAGTCCCGGAGGTGGGTCGGATGAGCAGTTCTTC.

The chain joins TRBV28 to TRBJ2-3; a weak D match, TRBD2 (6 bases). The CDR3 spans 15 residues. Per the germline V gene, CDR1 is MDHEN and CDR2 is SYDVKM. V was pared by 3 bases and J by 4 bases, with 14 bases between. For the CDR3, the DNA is TGTGCCAGCAGTTTTGGGGGGTCTCCATCAGATACGCAGTATTTT. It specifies CASSFGGSPSDTQYF.

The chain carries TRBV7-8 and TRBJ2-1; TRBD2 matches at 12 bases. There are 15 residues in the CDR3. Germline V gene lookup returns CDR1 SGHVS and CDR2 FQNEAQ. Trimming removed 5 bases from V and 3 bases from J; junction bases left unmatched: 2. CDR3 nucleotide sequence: TGTGCCAGCAGCATACTAGCGGGAGGCTACAATGAGCAGTTCTTC. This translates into CASSILAGGYNEQFF.

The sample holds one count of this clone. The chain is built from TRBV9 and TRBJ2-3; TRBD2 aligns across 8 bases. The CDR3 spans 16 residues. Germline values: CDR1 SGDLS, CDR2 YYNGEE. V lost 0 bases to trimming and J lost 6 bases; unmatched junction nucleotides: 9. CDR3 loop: CASSVDGTSRSDTQYF. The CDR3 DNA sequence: TGTGCCAGCAGCGTAGACGGGACTAGTCGCTCGGATACGCAGTATTTT.

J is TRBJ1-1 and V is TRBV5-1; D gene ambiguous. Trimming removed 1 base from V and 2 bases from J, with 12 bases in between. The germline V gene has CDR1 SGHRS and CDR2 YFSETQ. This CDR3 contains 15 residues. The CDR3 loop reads CASSLSTGENTEAFF. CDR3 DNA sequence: TGCGCCAGCAGCTTGTCGACTGGGGAAAACACTGAAGCTTTCTTT.

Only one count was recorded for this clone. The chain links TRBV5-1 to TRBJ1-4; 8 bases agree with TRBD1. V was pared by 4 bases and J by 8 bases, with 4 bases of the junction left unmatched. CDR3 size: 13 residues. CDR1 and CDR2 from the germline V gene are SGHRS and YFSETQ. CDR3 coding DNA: TGCGCCAGCAGCCGACAGGGGAGCGAAAAACTGTTTTTT. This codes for CASSRQGSEKLFF.